This passage covers 8 T cell receptor beta chains from one sample sequenced in a study of a mutant IDH1 vaccine in newly diagnosed glioma. Their cognate antigens are unknown. The time point is: week 11, during vaccination. Doses comprised 300 ug of mutant IDH1 20-mer peptide each, plus topical imiquimod. Libraries were prepared by immunoSEQ multiplex PCR; TCRdb keeps only in-frame clonotypes and omits some of them. This sample has some 60,000 clones, with roughly 80% found just once. The sample was PBMCs, taken from a glioma patient whose treatment included an IDH1 peptide vaccine. The origin of the receptors is a man under 40 with glioma.

The count of this clone is one. The rearrangement uses TRBV10-3 and TRBJ2-1, with 15 bases matching TRBD2. After removal of 10 bases from V and 4 bases from J, the junction contained 8 bases not matched to a gene. The length of the CDR3 is 16 residues. Germline V gives CDR1 ENHRY, CDR2 SYGVKD. The CDR3 nucleotides read TGTGCCACCTCCCAGGGGACTAGCGGGAGGTACAATGAGCAGTTCTTC. Protein: CATSQGTSGRYNEQFF.

The chain couples TRBV2 to TRBJ2-7, with D unclear. The germline CDR1 and CDR2 sequences are SNHLY and FYNNEI. The CDR3 has 13 amino acids. V was cut by 2 bases and J by 2 bases, with 7 bases left in between. The CDR3 sequence is CASSESSTYEQYF. The CDR3 bases are TGTGCCAGCAGTGAAAGTTCAACCTACGAGCAGTACTTC.

V gene TRBV30 combines with J gene TRBJ1-1; D ambiguous. The CDR3 extends over 13 amino acids. CDR1 and CDR2 from the germline V gene are GTSNPN and SVGIG (reference sequence). V lost 5 bases to trimming and J lost 0 bases, with 10 bases between them. CDR3 sequence reads: CAWENGLNTEAFF. The CDR3 DNA reads TGTGCCTGGGAAAATGGCTTGAACACTGAAGCTTTCTTT.

V gene TRBV27 combines with J gene TRBJ2-7; D unclear. The germline V gene encodes CDR1 MNHEY and CDR2 SMNVEV (reference sequence). The CDR3 runs 13 residues. V gave up 3 bases and J gave up 2 bases, with 8 bases separating them. The CDR3 spells CASSFLQAYEQYF. DNA for the CDR3: TGTGCCAGCAGTTTCCTGCAGGCCTACGAGCAGTACTTC.

The J gene is TRBJ1-1, the V gene TRBV7-2; a possible D gene is TRBD1 (6 bases). The germline V gene encodes CDR1 SGHTA and CDR2 FQGNSA. The CDR3 spans 13 residues. Trimming removed 3 bases from V and 7 bases from J, with 12 bases in between. CDR3 DNA: TGTGCCAGCAGCTTCCCGACAGGCTTTGAAGCTTTCTTT. Translating it yields CASSFPTGFEAFF.

The chain couples TRBV7-2 to TRBJ1-1; D ambiguous. The V gene lost 5 bases and the J gene lost 1 base, with 11 bases spanning the gap. Germline CDR1 and CDR2: SGHTA and FQGNSA. The CDR3 is 14 amino acids. The CDR3 DNA reads TGTGCCAGCAGCCTCATCGGAGCGAACACTGAAGCTTTCTTT. Translation: CASSLIGANTEAFF.

The chain carries TRBV18 and TRBJ2-4, with 7 bases aligning to TRBD1. The CDR3 has 17 amino acids. Germline V gene sequence: CDR1 KGHSH, CDR2 LQKENI. Trimming removed 3 bases from V and 4 bases from J; junction bases left unmatched: 12. The CDR3 reads CASSPVPGQRLKNIQYF. The CDR3 DNA is TGTGCCAGCTCACCCGTACCGGGACAGAGATTGAAAAACATTCAGTACTTC. Full variable domain (missing parts from reference TRBV18 and TRBJ2-4): NAGVMQNPRHLVRRRGQEARLRCSPMKGHSHVYWYRQLPEEGLKFMVYLQKENIIDESGMPKERFSAEFPKEGPSILRIQQVVRGDSAAYFCASSPVPGQRLKNIQYFGAGTRLSVL.

The CDR3 coding sequence is TGTGCTAGTGGTCCACCAGGGATCAATGAGCAGTTCTTC. It specifies CASGPPGINEQFF. The chain carries TRBV12-5 and TRBJ2-1; possibly TRBD1 for D (5 bases). V was trimmed by 5 bases and J by 6 bases, leaving 11 bases between them. CDR1 is LGHNT and CDR2 is FRNRAP in the germline V gene. The CDR3 consists of 13 residues.